Listed below are T cell receptor beta chains from one sample, sequenced in a study of T-cell reconstitution after alpha-beta-depleted transplantation in children. TCRdb used MiXCR to reprocess the PCR reads, holding one entry per CDR3 protein. Among about 240,000 distinct CDR3 sequences, 20% to 30% were seen once, and the ten largest hold 2.6%. Sequencing was performed on PBMCs, taken before TCRalphabeta/CD19-depleted stem cell transplant. The origin of the receptors is a girl aged 2 to 10 with Fanconi anemia, due to receive a stem cell transplant. The CDR3 runs from the conserved cysteine through the conserved F or W. A D gene is named only where the DNA matches it firmly. The size entry is marked missing in some rows and otherwise reads once, few, many or a size class.

TRBJ2-1 | TRBD1 | many | TRBV29-1 | TGCAGCGTAACTTGGGGACAGGGTGTCAGTGAGCAGTTCTTC | CSVTWGQGVSEQFF
TRBJ1-3 | TRBD1 | many | TRBV25-1 | TGTGCCAGCAGTAAACCGGGACAGAGAAACACCATATATTTT | CASSKPGQRNTIYF
TRBJ1-3 | NA | NA | TRBV6-5 | TGTGCCAGCATTTGGTCGGTGGGCAGGGGCTCTGGAAACACCATATATTTT | CASIWSVGRGSGNTIYF
TRBJ2-1 | TRBD2 | NA | TRBV20-1 | TGCAGTGCTAGTGTAGGGACTAGCGGGAGGTTCGGTGAGCAGTTCTTC | CSASVGTSGRFGEQFF
TRBJ2-3 | TRBD1 | many | TRBV28 | TGTGCCAGCAGCACAAGACAGGGACGGACAGATACGCAGTATTTT | CASSTRQGRTDTQYF
TRBJ2-1 | NA | NA | TRBV7-9 | TGTGTCAGCAGCTTAACGGTCCACAATGAGCAGTTCTTC | CVSSLTVHNEQFF
TRBJ2-5 | NA | once | TRBV25-1 | TGTGCCAGCAGTAGGACAACAGGTGGGGGGCGGGACAGTCTTATTCAAGAGACCCAGTACTTC | CASSRTTGGGRDSLIQETQYF
TRBJ2-7 | NA | few | TRBV2 | TGTGCCAGCACCGGACGGATCTACGAGCAGTACTTC | CASTGRIYEQYF
TRBJ2-2 | NA | many | TRBV20-1 | TGCAGTGCTAGAGTCACAGATCCCCGAAACACCGGGGAGCTGTTTTTT | CSARVTDPRNTGELFF
TRBJ2-1 | NA | many | TRBV12-3/TRBV12-4 | TGTGCCAGCAGTTTACCGGGGGCAAACCGGGAGCAGTTCTTC | CASSLPGANREQFF
TRBJ2-7 | NA | NA | TRBV29-1 | TGCAGCGTTGAAGATGCAGAAGGGTCGCTCGCCTACGAGCAGTACTTC | CSVEDAEGSLAYEQYF
TRBJ2-7 | NA | once | TRBV21-1 | TGTGCCAGCAGCAAAGAGGGGGGACAGAAGCCCTACGAGCAGTACTTC | CASSKEGGQKPYEQYF
TRBJ1-1 | NA | few | TRBV4-2 | TGTGCCAGCAGCCCACTCGAGACGGCGAACACTGAAGCTTTCTTT | CASSPLETANTEAFF
TRBJ1-1 | TRBD1 | NA | TRBV25-1 | TGTGCCAGCAGTGAATGGACAGGGAGCACTGAAGCTTTCTTT | CASSEWTGSTEAFF
TRBJ2-3 | NA | many | TRBV4-2 | TGTGCCAGCAGCCAAGACGACACAGATACGCAGTATTTT | CASSQDDTDTQYF
TRBJ2-7 | NA | many | TRBV12-3/TRBV12-4 | TGTGCCAGCAGTGGGGGGACGGGCCTCTACGAGCAGTACTTC | CASSGGTGLYEQYF
TRBJ1-1 | NA | NA | TRBV10-3 | TGTGCCATCAGTGTAGTACAGGCTGAAGCTTTCTTT | CAISVVQAEAFF
TRBJ2-7 | NA | NA | TRBV4-2 | TGTGCCAGCAGCCGTCCGGGACCGAGCTCCTACGAGCAGTACTTC | CASSRPGPSSYEQYF
TRBJ2-2 | TRBD2 | NA | TRBV10-3 | TGTGCCATCAGAATAGCGGGGGGGCCTTTCGGGGAGCTGTTTTTT | CAIRIAGGPFGELFF
TRBJ1-5 | NA | many | TRBV20-1 | TGCAGTGCGTCACAGGGTCCCAATCAGCCCCAGCATTTT | CSASQGPNQPQHF
TRBJ2-5 | TRBD2 | many | TRBV12-3/TRBV12-4 | TGTGCCAGCAGTTTGGGACTACAAGAGACCCAGTACTTC | CASSLGLQETQYF
TRBJ2-7 | NA | many | TRBV29-1 | TGCAGCGTTGTGGAAGGGGCGAGGGAGCAGTACTTC | CSVVEGAREQYF
TRBJ2-3 | NA | many | TRBV12-3/TRBV12-4 | TGTGCCAGCAGTTTTTCGGGGACAGATACGCAGTATTTT | CASSFSGTDTQYF
TRBJ1-1 | NA | NA | TRBV20-1 | TGCAGTGCGAGCGAGATGACGGCCATGAACACTGAAGCTTTCTTT | CSASEMTAMNTEAFF
TRBJ2-3 | TRBD2 | many | TRBV7-2 | TGTGCCAGCAGCCCCACTGGACTAGCGTTTCAGTATTTT | CASSPTGLAFQYF
TRBJ2-3 | NA | NA | TRBV29-1 | TGCAGCGTTAACACAGGGCTGGATACGCGGTATTTT | CSVNTGLDTRYF
TRBJ1-5 | TRBD1 | many | TRBV15 | TGTGCCACCAACAAGGACAGGGGGCTGTCCAATCAGCCCCAGCATTTT | CATNKDRGLSNQPQHF
TRBJ2-1 | TRBD1 | many | TRBV5-1 | TGCGCCAGCACAACGTACAGGGGCTCCTACAATGAGCAGTTCTTC | CASTTYRGSYNEQFF
TRBJ1-2 | NA | many | TRBV6-5 | TGTGCCAGCAGTTACTCGAAGTCATATGGCTACACCTTC | CASSYSKSYGYTF
TRBJ1-1 | NA | NA | TRBV20-1 | TGCAGTGCTAGAGAGGATGGGAACACTGAAGCTTTCTTT | CSAREDGNTEAFF
TRBJ2-7 | NA | NA | TRBV7-3 | TGTGCCAGCAGCTTAGGTCTAGAGGACGAGCAGTACTTC | CASSLGLEDEQYF
TRBJ1-5 | NA | many | TRBV7-3 | TGTGCCAGCAGCTTAACGGCAACAGGGATGGGGCTAAGCGAACAGCCCCAGCATTTT | CASSLTATGMGLSEQPQHF
TRBJ2-3 | NA | many | TRBV7-2 | TGTGCCAGCAGTTTGGTAGGAGATACGCAGTATTTT | CASSLVGDTQYF
TRBJ1-1 | NA | NA | TRBV29-1 | TGCAGCGTCCCCCACCCCACTGAAGCTTTCTTT | CSVPHPTEAFF
TRBJ2-3 | NA | few | TRBV6-1 | TGTGCCAGCAGGACTAGTGGGAGAACAGATACGCAGTATTTT | CASRTSGRTDTQYF
TRBJ2-1 | TRBD2 | many | TRBV12-3/TRBV12-4 | TGTGCCAGCATCTTGGGGACTAGGGGCTACAATGAGCAGTTCTTC | CASILGTRGYNEQFF
TRBJ2-3 | NA | few | TRBV6-1 | TGTGCCAGCAGACCAGTGAGCCACACAGATACGCAGTATTTT | CASRPVSHTDTQYF
TRBJ1-3 | TRBD1 | NA | TRBV20-1 | TGCAGTGCCAAACTAAACAGGGGAGCTGGAAACACCATATATTTT | CSAKLNRGAGNTIYF
TRBJ1-1 | TRBD1 | NA | TRBV11-2 | TGTGCCAGCAGCTCCAGAGGGACAGGGGCGACTGAAGCTTTCTTT | CASSSRGTGATEAFF
TRBJ2-3 | TRBD2 | NA | TRBV20-1 | TGCAGTGCTAGAGATCCCCTAGCGGGGGGTTTTACAGATACGCAGTATTTT | CSARDPLAGGFTDTQYF
TRBJ1-2 | NA | NA | TRBV28 | TGTGCCAGCAACCAAAACGGATATGGCTACACCTTC | CASNQNGYGYTF
TRBJ2-5 | NA | NA | TRBV5-1 | TGCGCCAGCAGCTTCTTCCGAGCGGTGAACTATCCAGATGAAGAGACCCAGTACTTC | CASSFFRAVNYPDEETQYF
TRBJ2-6 | NA | NA | TRBV7-3 | TGTGCCAGCAGCTTATCGACCAGGTCCTCTGGGGCCAACGTCCTGACTTTC | CASSLSTRSSGANVLTF
TRBJ2-7 | TRBD1 | many | TRBV29-1 | TGCAGCGTTCACCGGGACAGGGGTTTAGTACGGTACTTC | CSVHRDRGLVRYF
TRBJ2-2 | TRBD2 | few | TRBV20-1 | TGCAGTGCTGGGATGGGACTAGCAACCGGGGAGCTGTTTTTT | CSAGMGLATGELFF
TRBJ2-3 | TRBD2 | many | TRBV29-1 | TGCAGCGTTGAAGTGGCGGATAGCGGGACTAGCACAGATACGCAGTATTTT | CSVEVADSGTSTDTQYF
TRBJ2-3 | TRBD2 | NA | TRBV4-2 | TGTGCCAGCAGCCAGGGACTAGCGGGGGGGCCCGGCACAGATACGCAGTATTTT | CASSQGLAGGPGTDTQYF
TRBJ2-2 | NA | many | TRBV29-1 | TGCAGCGCGGGGGGGCACAGGGGGACGGGGGAGCTGTTTTTT | CSAGGHRGTGELFF
TRBJ2-7 | NA | many | TRBV15 | TGTGCCACCAGGCATAGCGGAGGCTACGAGCAGTACTTC | CATRHSGGYEQYF
TRBJ2-3 | NA | once | TRBV4-2 | TGTGCCAGCAGCCAAGTTTCTGGCGGTACCCGCACAGATACGCAGTATTTT | CASSQVSGGTRTDTQYF
TRBJ2-7 | NA | NA | TRBV20-1 | TGCAGTGCTATTTACTACGAGCAGTACTTC | CSAIYYEQYF
TRBJ2-7 | TRBD2 | many | TRBV27 | TGTGCCAGCAGTTTAATAGGGAGCGGGAGGCACGAGCAGTACTTC | CASSLIGSGRHEQYF
TRBJ2-3 | NA | once | TRBV20-1 | TGCAGTGCTAGTGGAGGGGCCTACACAGATACGCAGTATTTT | CSASGGAYTDTQYF
TRBJ2-1 | TRBD2 | NA | TRBV20-1 | TGCAGTGCTAGAGGACTAGCGGCTTTAAACAATGAGCAGTTCTTC | CSARGLAALNNEQFF
TRBJ2-7 | TRBD2 | many | TRBV29-1 | TGCAGCCCGGGGACTAGCGGGGTCCTCTACGAGCAGTACTTC | CSPGTSGVLYEQYF